The entry that follows covers one T cell receptor beta chain sequence. What this receptor recognizes is not known. No per-base quality is available; no much larger clone lies one base away. The germline V gene specifies ENHRY as CDR1 and SYGVKD as CDR2. Including the terminal cysteine and phenylalanine, the CDR3 comprises 18 residues. The CDR3 DNA has 54 bases and is translated from base 1. Trimmed from V: 6 bases; trimmed from J: 3 bases; junction bases lacking a gene match: 13. This specimen belongs to a study of control samples from healthy donors and cancer patients (dated by TCRdb to the early 2020s). Library prep was done by the immunoSEQ multiplex PCR assay. As stored in TCRdb, this immuneACCESS dataset retains in-frame rearrangements with V and J assigned. A fraction of the clones does not appear; measured against another copy, unresolved V genes explain less than half of the discrepancy, and the remainder lacks a known reason. The sample profile shows about 110,000 clones; approximately 82% of them were found once. In total, the top ten clones hold 5% to 8.5% of the sample.

Specimen: blood. The sequence came from a man younger than 30 in good health. The rearranged chain carries TRBV10-3 and TRBJ2-3; 12 central nucleotides agree with TRBD1. The CDR3 loop reads CAIRDRAPGQGATDTQYF. The sequenced DNA is TGTGCCATCAGGGATAGGGCACCGGGACAGGGGGCGACAGATACGCAGTATTTT.